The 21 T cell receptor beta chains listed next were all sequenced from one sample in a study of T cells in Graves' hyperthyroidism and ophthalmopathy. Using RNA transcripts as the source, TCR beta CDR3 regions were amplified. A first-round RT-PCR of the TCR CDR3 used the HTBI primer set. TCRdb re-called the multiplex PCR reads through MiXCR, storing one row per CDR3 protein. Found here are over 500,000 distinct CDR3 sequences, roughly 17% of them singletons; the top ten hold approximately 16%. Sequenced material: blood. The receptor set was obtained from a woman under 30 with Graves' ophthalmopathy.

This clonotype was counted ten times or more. The CDR3 protein is CASSLGRTSGGPEQYF. The CDR3 DNA is TGTGCCAGCAGCTTAGGGAGGACTAGCGGGGGGCCCGAGCAGTACTTC. The chain combines TRBV7-2 with TRBJ2-7; 14 bases are shared with TRBD2. CDR3 size: 16 residues. CDR1 is SGHTA, CDR2 FQGNSA, per germline. V shed 1 base and J 6 bases; nucleotides not matched to a gene: 5.

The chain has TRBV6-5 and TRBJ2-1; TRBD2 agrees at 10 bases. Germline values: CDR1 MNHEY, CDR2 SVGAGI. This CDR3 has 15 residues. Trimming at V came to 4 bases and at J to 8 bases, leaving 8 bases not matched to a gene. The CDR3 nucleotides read TGTGCCAGCAGTTTTCTAGCGGGAGAAAGGGATGAGCAGTTCTTC. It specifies CASSFLAGERDEQFF.

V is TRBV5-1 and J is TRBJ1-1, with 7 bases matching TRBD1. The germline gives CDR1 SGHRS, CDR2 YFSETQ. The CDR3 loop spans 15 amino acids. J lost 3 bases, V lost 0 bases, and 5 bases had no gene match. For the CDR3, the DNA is TGCGCCAGCAGCTTGGGGCGGACAGGATACACTGAAGCTTTCTTT. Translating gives CASSLGRTGYTEAFF.

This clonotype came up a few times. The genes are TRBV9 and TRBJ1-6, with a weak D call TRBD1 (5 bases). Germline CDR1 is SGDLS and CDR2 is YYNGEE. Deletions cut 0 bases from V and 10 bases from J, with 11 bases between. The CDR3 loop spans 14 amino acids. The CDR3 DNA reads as TGTGCCAGCAGCGTAGGCCAGGGAAGATCACCCCTCCACTTT. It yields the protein CASSVGQGRSPLHF.

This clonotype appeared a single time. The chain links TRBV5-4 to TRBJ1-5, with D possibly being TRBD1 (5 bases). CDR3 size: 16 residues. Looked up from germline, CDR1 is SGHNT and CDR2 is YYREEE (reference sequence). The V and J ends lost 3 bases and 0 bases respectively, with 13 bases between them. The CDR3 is CASSSAGDSSNQPQHF. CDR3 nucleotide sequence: TGTGCCAGCAGCTCAGCGGGGGATTCTAGCAATCAGCCCCAGCATTTT.

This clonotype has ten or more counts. DNA for the CDR3: TGTGCCAGCAGTTTAGATCAGGTTATAAGCTCCTACGAGCAGTACTTC. Residues: CASSLDQVISSYEQYF. The chain joins TRBV28 to TRBJ2-7; unclear D gene. CDR3 size: 16 residues. Germline V lookup: CDR1 MDHEN, CDR2 SYDVKM. With 2 bases removed from V and 0 bases from J, the gap between germline ends came to 14 bases.

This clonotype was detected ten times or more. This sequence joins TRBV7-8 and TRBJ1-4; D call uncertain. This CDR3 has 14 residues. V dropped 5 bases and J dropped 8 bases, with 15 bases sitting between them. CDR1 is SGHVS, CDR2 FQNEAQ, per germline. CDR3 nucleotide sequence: TGTGCCAGCAGCCCCCCCGGGTATTTCGAAAAACTGTTTTTT. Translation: CASSPPGYFEKLFF.

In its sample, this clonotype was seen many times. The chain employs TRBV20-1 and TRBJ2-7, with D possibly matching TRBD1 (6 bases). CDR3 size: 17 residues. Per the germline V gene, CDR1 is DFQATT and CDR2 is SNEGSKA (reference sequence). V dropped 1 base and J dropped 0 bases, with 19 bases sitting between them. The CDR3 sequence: CSARARGTIRLSYEQYF. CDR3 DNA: TGCAGTGCTAGAGCCAGGGGCACTATACGTCTCTCCTACGAGCAGTACTTC.

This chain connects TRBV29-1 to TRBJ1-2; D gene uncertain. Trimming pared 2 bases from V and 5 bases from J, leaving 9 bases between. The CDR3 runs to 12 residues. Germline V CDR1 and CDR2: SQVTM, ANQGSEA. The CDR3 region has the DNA TGCAGCGTTGAAAGGGCTGGGTATGGCTACACCTTC. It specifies CSVERAGYGYTF.

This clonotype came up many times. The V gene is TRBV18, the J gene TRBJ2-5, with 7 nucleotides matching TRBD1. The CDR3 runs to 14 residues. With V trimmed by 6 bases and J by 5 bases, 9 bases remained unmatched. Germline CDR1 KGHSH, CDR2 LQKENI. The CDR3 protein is CASSLQGRRETQYF. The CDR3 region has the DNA TGTGCCAGCTCGCTACAGGGGCGGCGGGAGACCCAGTACTTC.

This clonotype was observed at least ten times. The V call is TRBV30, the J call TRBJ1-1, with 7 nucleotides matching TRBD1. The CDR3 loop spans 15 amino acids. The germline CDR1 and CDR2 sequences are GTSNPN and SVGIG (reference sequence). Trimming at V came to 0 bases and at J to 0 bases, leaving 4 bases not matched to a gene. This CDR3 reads CAWSVRQGMNTEAFF. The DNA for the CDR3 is TGTGCCTGGAGTGTAAGACAGGGAATGAACACTGAAGCTTTCTTT.

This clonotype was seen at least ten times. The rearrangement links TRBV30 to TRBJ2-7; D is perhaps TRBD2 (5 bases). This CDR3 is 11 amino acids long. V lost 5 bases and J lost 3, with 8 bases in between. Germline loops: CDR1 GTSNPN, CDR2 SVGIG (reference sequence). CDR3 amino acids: CAWSLVYEQYF. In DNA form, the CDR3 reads TGTGCCTGGTCACTAGTCTACGAGCAGTACTTC.

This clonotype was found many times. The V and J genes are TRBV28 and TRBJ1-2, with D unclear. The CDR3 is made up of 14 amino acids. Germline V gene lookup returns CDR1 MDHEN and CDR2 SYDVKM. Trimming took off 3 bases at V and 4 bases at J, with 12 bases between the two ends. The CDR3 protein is CASSFGTSSYGYTF. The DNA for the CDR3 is TGTGCCAGCAGTTTCGGCACATCCAGCTATGGCTACACCTTC.

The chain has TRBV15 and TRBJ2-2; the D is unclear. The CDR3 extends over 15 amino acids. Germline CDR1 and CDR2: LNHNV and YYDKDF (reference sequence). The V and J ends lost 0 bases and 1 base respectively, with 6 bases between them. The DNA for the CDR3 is TGTGCCACCAGCAGAGAACGAGGGAACACCGGGGAGCTGTTTTTT. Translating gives CATSRERGNTGELFF.

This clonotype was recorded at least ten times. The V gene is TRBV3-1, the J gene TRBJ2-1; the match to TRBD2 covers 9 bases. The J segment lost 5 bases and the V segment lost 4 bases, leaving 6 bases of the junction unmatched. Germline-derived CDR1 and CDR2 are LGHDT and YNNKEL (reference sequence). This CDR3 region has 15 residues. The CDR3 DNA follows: TGTGCCAGCAGCCGGTTTTCTAGCGGGAACAATGAGCAGTTCTTC. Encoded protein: CASSRFSSGNNEQFF.

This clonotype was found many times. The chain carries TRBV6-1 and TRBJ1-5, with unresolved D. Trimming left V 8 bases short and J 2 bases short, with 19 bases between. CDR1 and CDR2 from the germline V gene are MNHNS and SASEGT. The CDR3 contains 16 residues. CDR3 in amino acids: CASRNEPVRGNQPQHF. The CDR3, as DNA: TGTGCCAGCCGGAATGAGCCCGTAAGGGGCAATCAGCCCCAGCATTTT.

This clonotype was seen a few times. DNA for the CDR3: TGTGCCAGCAGCTTTGGTCAAGGACTCAGTGAAAGGTATTTT. It translates to CASSFGQGLSERYF. This chain links TRBV5-6 with TRBJ2-3; D possibly corresponds to TRBD2 (5 bases). V was clipped by 2 bases and J by 14 bases, with 21 bases between them. The germline V gene has CDR1 SGHDT and CDR2 YYEEEE. The CDR3 totals 14 residues.

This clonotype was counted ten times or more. CDR3 DNA sequence: TGTGCCACCAAACGACTAGCTTCGACGGCAGATACGCAGTATTTT. Residues: CATKRLASTADTQYF. The chain couples TRBV12-3 or TRBV12-4 to TRBJ2-3; 7 bases fit TRBD2. The CDR3 spans 15 residues. V dropped 10 bases and J dropped 4; count of bases not matched to a gene: 14.

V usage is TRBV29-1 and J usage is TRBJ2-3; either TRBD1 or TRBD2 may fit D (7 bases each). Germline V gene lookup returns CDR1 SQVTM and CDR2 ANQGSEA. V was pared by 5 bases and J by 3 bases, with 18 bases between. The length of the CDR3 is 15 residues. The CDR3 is CSVYSGGGVTDTQYF. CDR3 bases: TGCAGCGTTTATTCAGGGGGGGGTGTAACAGATACGCAGTATTTT.

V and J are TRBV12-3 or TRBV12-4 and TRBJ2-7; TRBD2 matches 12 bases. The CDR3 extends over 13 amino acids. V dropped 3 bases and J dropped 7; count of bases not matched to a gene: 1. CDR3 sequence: CASSFGLAGEQYF. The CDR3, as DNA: TGTGCCAGCAGTTTCGGACTAGCGGGAGAGCAGTACTTC.

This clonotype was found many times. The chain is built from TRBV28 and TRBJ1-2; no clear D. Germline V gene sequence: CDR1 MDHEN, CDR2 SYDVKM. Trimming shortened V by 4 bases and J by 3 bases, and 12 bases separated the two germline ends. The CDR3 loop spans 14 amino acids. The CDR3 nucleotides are TGTGCCAGCAGTTCCGGCGGTGGGGACTATGGCTACACCTTC. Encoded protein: CASSSGGGDYGYTF.